This T cell receptor beta chain appears in the sequencing data of a study of Graves' ophthalmopathy and Graves' hyperthyroidism. Overall study results and limits: Most thyroid clonotypes with frequency above 0.001 were detected in blood too. Ophthalmopathy was separated from stable hyperthyroidism by a 13-signature model with 85% to 90% sensitivity and over 75% specificity.

In its sample, this clonotype was seen many times. The antigen is not known. Amplified TCR beta CDR3 regions were obtained using RNA transcripts as template. HTBI primers primed a first-round RT-PCR, and a second-round multiplex PCR followed. In TCRdb, the multiplex PCR reads were re-called with MiXCR into one record per CDR3 protein. In the table there are a few hundred thousand distinct CDR3 sequences, approximately 21% of which are singletons. The study recruited hyperthyroidism patients aged 18 to 65 who were newly diagnosed, under 2 months' duration. The evidence that diagnosis relied on was clinical symptoms, serum thyroxine, TRAb, thyroid ultrasound and orbital computed tomography. In germline, CDR1 is MNHNS, CDR2 SASEGT. This CDR3 is 15 amino acids long. J gave up 4 bases and V 6 bases, and 7 bases lay outside the gene matches.

The material sequenced was peripheral blood. The source is a woman between 18 and 29 years old with stable Graves' hyperthyroidism. The chain links TRBV6-1 to TRBJ1-3; 9 bases fit TRBD1. The CDR3 loop is CASSPDRGKGNTIYF. The DNA of the CDR3 is TGTGCCAGCAGCCCCGACAGGGGGAAGGGAAACACCATATATTTT.